This T cell receptor (beta chain) stems from a study of Ad26.COV2.S vaccination and SARS-CoV-2 variants. Study in general: Once or twice, 56 days apart, Ad26.COV2.S was delivered intramuscularly. Study-level points and caveats: Breadth measured for non-spike TCRs was similar across vaccine and placebo recipients. Spike-specific TCR breadth was greater in vaccine than placebo recipients.

As to treatment: around 19 received Ad26.COV2.S at low or high dose, single or two shots; a few received placebo; per-sample allocation not given. It was on day 63 after the first vaccine or placebo injection that samples were taken. Cohort 1b enrolled adults aged 18-55 years in Boston. The sample holds a few counts of this clone. Its antigen remains unidentified. The data were produced by immunoSEQ multiplex PCR, yet TCRdb's version contains in-frame clones alone and is incomplete. Among hundreds of thousands of clones, around 90% were seen once, and the ten largest hold about 3.4%. Sample: peripheral blood, taken in a trial of Ad26.COV2.S vaccine versus placebo. The source of this sequence is a person between 18 and 65 years old who received the Ad26.COV2.S COVID-19 vaccine or a placebo.

This CDR3 is CASTGPRDPRYEQYF. Here the CDR3 DNA reads TGTGCCAGCACCGGTCCCCGGGACCCGCGCTACGAGCAGTACTTC. The J gene is TRBJ2-7, the V gene TRBV2, with D perhaps TRBD1 or TRBD2 (5 bases each). V lost 7 bases, J lost 3 bases, and 19 bases lay in between. The CDR3 runs to 15 residues. Germline CDR1 reads SNHLY; CDR2 reads FYNNEI.